At least ten counts were recorded for the clone carrying this T cell receptor beta chain. The antigen remains unidentified. This specimen comes from a study of T cells after posttransplantation cyclophosphamide. The study, taken as a whole, reports: Recipient CMV seropositivity and CMV reactivation strongly tracked TRB clonality. Tissue-infiltrating T cells from skin or gut overlapped little with blood T cells.

Treatment was busulfan-fludarabine conditioning, a marrow graft, and cyclophosphamide on days +3 and +4. Trimming removed 8 bases at V and 8 bases at J, with 13 bases between. The CDR3 is made up of 12 amino acids. Looked up from germline, CDR1 is LNHDA and CDR2 is SQIVND (reference sequence). Method: immunoSEQ multiplex PCR; TCRdb's copy keeps in-frame clones and lacks some. The specimen has 9,500 to 13,000 clones, none found just once. The clonotype was recovered from a female patient between 40 and 55 years old who received an allogeneic stem cell transplant from a related donor, was CMV-positive, and had no GVHD. The graft donor may have contributed some T cells. The rearrangement joins TRBV19 to TRBJ1-5, with D hard to call. Source: PBMCs, taken after allogeneic stem cell transplant with posttransplant cyclophosphamide. This CDR3 reads CASAGSVEPQHF. The CDR3, as DNA: TGTGCCAGTGCGGGGTCGGTTGAGCCCCAGCATTTT.